These 28 T cell receptor beta chains originate from one sample sequenced in a study of T cells in women clearing cervical HPV infection. The protocol was immunoSEQ multiplex PCR, while the TCRdb copy is restricted to in-frame clones and leaves out a portion. The data show more than 20,000 clones, and the top ten clones hold about 2.5%. Input material: blood buffy coat. These receptors were taken from a woman between 18 and 70 years old with a cervical HPV16 infection that either progressed to CIN3+ or cleared (not recorded which).

As regards this clone: The read is 3 residues too short to cover the CDR3 end, so that end is filled in from the germline J gene. The rearrangement joins TRBV10-2 to TRBJ1-5; a weak D match, TRBD1 (5 bases). The CDR3 totals 13 residues. With 2 bases removed from V and 7 bases from J, the gap between germline ends came to 9 bases. CDR1 is WSHSY, CDR2 SAAADI, per germline. CDR3 bases read: TGCGCCAGCAGTGAGGGGGCGCGGCAGCCC. As protein: CASSEGARQP. The entire CDR3 reads CASSEGARQPQHF.

Comment on this clone: Read coverage stops 3 residues before the CDR3 terminus; the germline J gene supplies the remainder. The chain is built from TRBV5-4 and TRBJ1-2, with TRBD1 matching 8 bases. Per the germline V gene, CDR1 is SGHNT and CDR2 is YYREEE (reference sequence). V was clipped by 4 bases and J by 5 bases; unmatched bases: 7. This CDR3 has 14 residues. The CDR3 region is CASSQGQASYGYTF. The CDR3 bases that were read are TGTGCCAGCAGCCAGGGACAGGCATCTTATGGC.

With regard to this clone: The CDR3 end lies 3 residues beyond the end of the read and is filled in from the germline J gene. The chain has TRBV19 and TRBJ1-2; 7 bases map to TRBD1. In germline, CDR1 is LNHDA, CDR2 SQIVND (reference sequence). CDR3 length: 17 residues. The CDR3 spells CASSISGTAPRGHIYTF. The part of the CDR3 DNA that was read is TGTGCCAGTAGTATAAGTGGGACAGCGCCCCGGGGGCACATC. The full variable domain, with the rest looked up from reference TRBV19 and TRBJ1-2, is DGGITQSPKYLFRKEGQNVTLSCEQNLNHDAMYWYRQDPGQGLRLIYYSQIVNDFQKGDIAEGYSVSREKKESFPLTVTSAQKNPTAFYLCASSISGTAPRGHIYTFGSGTRLTVV.

CDR3 sequence reads: CASSLTAGYDYTF. The DNA read from the CDR3 is TGTGCCAGCAGCTTGACCGCGGGCTACGAC. This chain connects TRBV7-9 to TRBJ1-2; D ambiguous. The read finishes 3 residues shy of the CDR3 end, and the germline J gene is used to complete it. The CDR3 totals 13 residues. Per germline, CDR1 SEHNR and CDR2 FQNEAQ (reference sequence).

With regard to this clone: The read finishes 3 residues shy of the CDR3 end, and the germline J gene is used to complete it. This sequence joins TRBV6-2 or TRBV6-3 and TRBJ2-4, with TRBD1 identical over 8 bases. The germline CDR1 and CDR2 sequences are MNHEY and SVGEGT. The CDR3 is 15 residues long. CDR3 DNA (partial): TGTGCCAGCAGTCCGGGGCAGGGGGCTTGGCAGCCT. This sequence encodes CASSPGQGAWQP. The whole CDR3 sequence is CASSPGQGAWQPQYF.

The chain's CDR3 is CASSEQGGRNEKLFF. CDR3 bases read: TGTGCCAGCAGCGAACAGGGTGGGAGAAATGAAAAG. This chain connects TRBV7-3 to TRBJ2-2; possibly TRBD1 for D (6 bases). The read finishes 3 residues shy of the CDR3 end, and the germline J gene is used to complete it. CDR3 length: 15 residues. Germline CDR1 and CDR2: SGHTA and FQGTGA.

The sequenced CDR3 bases are TGTGCCAGCAGCTTACTCCTAGCGGGAGACATT. Translation: CASSLLLAGDI. The whole CDR3 region reads CASSLLLAGDIAFF. The chain recombines TRBV7-2 with TRBJ1-1; D is unclear. The read stops 3 residues short of the end of the CDR3; the missing end is completed from the germline J gene. The germline gives CDR1 SGHTA, CDR2 FQGNSA. CDR3 length equals 14 residues.

A remark on this clone: The read stops 3 residues short of the end of the CDR3; the missing end is completed from the germline J gene. The V call is TRBV11-2, the J call TRBJ2-1, with 9 bases lining up with TRBD1. The CDR3 has 15 residues. The V and J ends lost 0 bases and 8 bases, in that order; junction bases with no gene match: 5. Germline values: CDR1 SGHAT, CDR2 FQNNGV. The part of the CDR3 DNA that was read is TGTGCCAGCAGCTTAGAGGACAGGGGTGGCGATGAG. Amino acids: CASSLEDRGGDE. The CDR3 in its entirety is CASSLEDRGGDEQFF.

On this clone itself: The read comes to an end 3 residues before the CDR3 does, leaving the germline J gene to fill in the end. The V call is TRBV19, the J call TRBJ1-5; a weak D match, TRBD1 (5 bases). CDR1 LNHDA and CDR2 SQIVND come from the germline V gene (reference sequence). The length of the CDR3 is 15 residues. The V end was cut by 4 bases, the J end by 2 bases, with 12 bases between. The CDR3 spells CASSSFGGGNQPQHF. The part of the CDR3 DNA that was read is TGTGCCAGTAGTAGTTTCGGGGGAGGCAATCAGCCC. The full variable domain, completed using reference TRBV19 and TRBJ1-5, is DGGITQSPKYLFRKEGQNVTLSCEQNLNHDAMYWYRQDPGQGLRLIYYSQIVNDFQKGDIAEGYSVSREKKESFPLTVTSAQKNPTAFYLCASSSFGGGNQPQHFGDGTRLSIL.

Notes on this clone: The CDR3 end falls 3 residues outside the read, so it is completed with the germline J gene. The rearrangement uses TRBV5-1 and TRBJ2-3; 9 nucleotides agree with TRBD2. CDR1 is SGHRS and CDR2 is YFSETQ in the germline V gene. The trim removed 2 bases at V and 1 base at J, leaving 11 bases unmatched. The length of the CDR3 is 18 residues. The CDR3 bases that were read are TGCGCCAGCAGCTTTGGCGCCACCCGACTAGCGGGCACAGATACG. Translated, it gives CASSFGATRLAGTDT. The CDR3 reads in full as CASSFGATRLAGTDTQYF.

About this clone itself: Coverage ceases 3 residues before the CDR3 finishes, and the germline J gene fills in the end. This chain joins TRBV30 and TRBJ2-7; D possibly corresponds to TRBD1 (5 bases). CDR1 GTSNPN and CDR2 SVGIG come from the germline V gene (reference sequence). Trimming cost V 8 bases and J 6 bases, with 14 bases left between them. This CDR3 comprises 11 residues. CDR3 sequence reads: CALLKGSEQYF. The CDR3 DNA, read in part, is TGTGCCCTCCTAAAGGGGTCCGAG.

In regard to this clone: One end of the junction fails to match germline, which may point to a read error. The read terminates 3 residues before the CDR3 end, so the remaining end is supplied by the germline J gene. The chain links TRBV4-2 to TRBJ2-2; a weak D match, TRBD1 (6 bases). CDR3 length equals 15 residues. Germline values: CDR1 LGHNA, CDR2 YNFKEQ. Incomplete CDR3 DNA: TGCGCCAGCAGTCAGGGGCGGCGGAACACCGGGGAG. This sequence encodes CASSQGRRNTGE. The full CDR3 protein is CASSQGRRNTGELFF.

As concerns this clone: Coverage ceases 3 residues before the CDR3 finishes, and the germline J gene fills in the end. V usage is TRBV7-3 and J usage is TRBJ2-1; the D gene is possibly TRBD1 (5 bases). The CDR3 covers 17 residues. The V end lost 6 bases, the J end lost 1 base, and 19 bases lay between the germline ends. The V gene's germline CDR1 is SGHTA and CDR2 FQGTGA. The CDR3 loop is CASSLLPRTGSYNEQFF. The DNA read from the CDR3 is TGTGCCAGCAGTCTCCTCCCCCGTACAGGTTCCTACAATGAG.

In regard to this clone: The read terminates 3 residues before the CDR3 end, so the remaining end is supplied by the germline J gene. The V gene is TRBV5-1, the J gene TRBJ2-5; D is perhaps TRBD2 (7 bases). This CDR3 is 14 amino acids long. Trimming took 6 bases from V and 1 from J, leaving 13 bases between them. Germline V gene data show CDR1 as SGHRS and CDR2 as YFSETQ. This chain's CDR3 is CASKSGGPQETQYF. The CDR3 DNA, read in part, is TGCGCCAGCAAGTCGGGGGGCCCCCAAGAGACC.

A word on this clone: The CDR3 goes on 3 residues after the read ends, and that part is filled in from the germline J gene. The V call is TRBV11-2, the J call TRBJ2-3; D possibly corresponds to TRBD1 (6 bases). The length of the CDR3 is 15 residues. The V gene's germline CDR1 is SGHAT and CDR2 FQNNGV. V lost 5 bases, J lost 4 bases, and 16 bases lay in between. CDR3 amino acids: CASSPLDRTPDTQYF. The CDR3 DNA, read in part, is TGTGCCAGCAGCCCCCTCGACAGGACTCCAGATACG.

As regards this clone: The read halts 3 residues ahead of the CDR3 end, with the missing end drawn from the germline J gene. This chain links TRBV20-1 with TRBJ2-3, with TRBD2 matching over 7 bases. CDR3 size: 15 residues. In germline, CDR1 is DFQATT, CDR2 SNEGSKA (reference sequence). The ends lost 3 bases at V and 3 bases at J; junction bases unmatched: 9. CDR3 DNA (partial): TGCAGTGCTAGGAAGGGTGGGGGGGGGACAGATACG. Translating gives CSARKGGGGTDT. The CDR3 in full is CSARKGGGGTDTQYF.

In the case of this clone: The read finishes 3 residues shy of the CDR3 end, and the germline J gene is used to complete it. The J gene is TRBJ1-5, the V gene TRBV10-3; D is unclear. V shed 7 bases and J shed 0 bases, with 13 bases lying between them. There are 15 residues in the CDR3. CDR1 ENHRY and CDR2 SYGVKD come from the germline V gene. The CDR3 region is CAIKQSHDSNQPQHF. The sequenced part of the CDR3 DNA is TGTGCCATCAAACAGAGTCACGATAGCAATCAGCCC.

As concerns this clone: The read comes to an end 3 residues before the CDR3 does, leaving the germline J gene to fill in the end. The rearrangement links TRBV20-1 to TRBJ2-7, with 10 bases lining up with TRBD1. The junction had 8 bases not matched to a gene; V was cut back by 3 bases and J by 3 bases. CDR3 length: 15 amino acids. Germline V CDR1 and CDR2: DFQATT, SNEGSKA (reference sequence). CDR3 DNA (partial): TGCAGTGCTAGTGCTTCGGACAGGGGGTTCTACGAG. Protein product: CSASASDRGFYE. The whole CDR3 is CSASASDRGFYEQYF.

Points on this clone: The read ends 3 residues early relative to the CDR3; the germline J gene fills the gap. The V call is TRBV14, the J call TRBJ1-1, with 7 bases lining up with TRBD1. Unmatched junction bases numbered 20, after V lost 0 bases and J lost 4 bases. The CDR3 runs 20 residues. Germline V gene data show CDR1 as SGHDN and CDR2 as FVKESK. The CDR3 region is CASSQDRAGGHAYAGTEAFF. The sequenced CDR3 bases are TGTGCCAGCAGCCAAGATCGGGCAGGGGGACACGCGTACGCGGGCACTGAA.

As concerns this clone: Sequencing ends 3 residues short of the CDR3 end; the germline J gene provides the rest. The rearrangement uses TRBV18 and TRBJ2-3; no clear D. This CDR3 has 15 amino acids. Germline V gene sequence: CDR1 KGHSH, CDR2 LQKENI. The CDR3 region is CASSPSRAHNQPQYF. Partial CDR3 DNA: TGTGCCAGCTCACCCTCAAGGGCCCACAATCAGCCG.

Concerning this clone: The read falls 3 residues short of the CDR3 end, and the missing part is taken from the germline J gene. This chain links TRBV11-2 with TRBJ2-3; 7 bases are a match to TRBD1. This CDR3 region has 14 residues. Germline V gene data show CDR1 as SGHAT and CDR2 as FQNNGV. Trimming at V came to 5 bases and at J to 6 bases, leaving 8 bases not matched to a gene. The chain's CDR3 is CASSVNRGADTQYF. Incomplete CDR3 DNA: TGTGCCAGCAGCGTTAACAGGGGCGCGGATACG. The entire variable domain, with the rest obtained from reference TRBV11-2 and TRBJ2-3, is as follows: EAGVAQSPRYKIIEKRQSVAFWCNPISGHATLYWYQQILGQGPKLLIQFQNNGVVDDSQLPKDRFSAERLKGVDSTLKIQPAKLEDSAVYLCASSVNRGADTQYFGPGTRLTVL.

For this clone: The sequence runs out 3 residues before the end of the CDR3; the remainder is reconstructed from the germline J gene. V gene TRBV2 combines with J gene TRBJ1-1; weak D call: TRBD1 (5 bases). Germline assignment: CDR1 SNHLY and CDR2 FYNNEI. V gave up 4 bases and J gave up 2 bases, with 11 bases separating them. This CDR3 has 14 amino acids. The covered CDR3 bases are TGTGCCAGCAGTGTTTTCACAGGAAACACTGAA. This sequence encodes CASSVFTGNTE. The whole CDR3 is CASSVFTGNTEAFF.

As for this clone: The sequence runs out 3 residues before the end of the CDR3; the remainder is reconstructed from the germline J gene. V usage is TRBV2 and J usage is TRBJ1-2; D gene uncertain. Trimming cost V 7 bases and J 0 bases, with 15 bases left between them. This CDR3 contains 15 residues. Germline-derived CDR1 and CDR2 are SNHLY and FYNNEI. The CDR3 protein is CASNRATLANYGYTF. CDR3 DNA (partial): TGTGCCAGCAATAGGGCTACCTTAGCTAACTATGGC.

Of note for this clone: The CDR3 end is not reached by the read, which stops 3 residues before it; the germline J gene fills it in. This chain uses TRBV2 with TRBJ2-3, with D possibly TRBD1 on 5 matching bases. The germline V gene encodes CDR1 SNHLY and CDR2 FYNNEI. The CDR3 spans 14 residues. The covered CDR3 bases are TGTGCCAGCAGTGGTGACAGAAAGGATCAGCCG. It yields the protein CASSGDRKDQP. The full CDR3 sequence reads CASSGDRKDQPQYF.

As to this clone: From the germline J gene comes the end of the CDR3, since the read stops 3 residues before it. The gene calls are TRBV20-1 and TRBJ2-2, with 7 bases aligning to TRBD2. The trim removed 3 bases at V and 0 bases at J, leaving 7 bases unmatched. The CDR3 covers 16 residues. The germline V gene encodes CDR1 DFQATT and CDR2 SNEGSKA (reference sequence). The CDR3 DNA, read in part, is TGCAGTGCTAGGGTTGTACTAGCGACGAACACCGGGGAG. The encoded protein is CSARVVLATNTGE. In full, the CDR3 is CSARVVLATNTGELFF.

As concerns this clone: The CDR3 end is not reached by the read, which stops 3 residues before it; the germline J gene fills it in. The gene calls are TRBV13 and TRBJ2-1; no reliable D call. V was pared by 2 bases and J by 7 bases, with 12 bases between. Germline-derived CDR1 and CDR2 are PRHDT and FYEKMQ (reference sequence). This CDR3 has 14 residues. The CDR3 spells CASSLYGMANEQFF. CDR3 bases read: TGTGCCAGCAGCTTATATGGTATGGCAAATGAG.

Concerning this clone itself: The CDR3 goes on 3 residues after the read ends, and that part is filled in from the germline J gene. The same CDR3 arises from other DNA sequences in this sample as well. V and J are TRBV29-1 and TRBJ1-2, with TRBD1 identical over 10 bases. Germline CDR1 SQVTM, CDR2 ANQGSEA. The CDR3 is made up of 13 amino acids. The CDR3 bases that were read are TGCAGCGCTAGGACAGGGGGATTCTACGAC. Its protein is CSARTGGFYD. The full CDR3 protein reads CSARTGGFYDYTF.

Notes on this clone: Read data end 3 residues before the CDR3 end; the end is taken from the germline J gene. The chain couples TRBV20-1 to TRBJ1-2; a possible D gene is TRBD1 (6 bases). Trimming stripped 5 bases from V and 0 bases from J, with 16 bases between. The CDR3 runs to 15 residues. Germline V gene lookup returns CDR1 DFQATT and CDR2 SNEGSKA (reference sequence). The sequenced CDR3 bases are TGCAGTGCTCCTGAGGGACAAAAAACTAACTATGGC. It specifies CSAPEGQKTNYG. In full, the CDR3 is CSAPEGQKTNYGYTF.